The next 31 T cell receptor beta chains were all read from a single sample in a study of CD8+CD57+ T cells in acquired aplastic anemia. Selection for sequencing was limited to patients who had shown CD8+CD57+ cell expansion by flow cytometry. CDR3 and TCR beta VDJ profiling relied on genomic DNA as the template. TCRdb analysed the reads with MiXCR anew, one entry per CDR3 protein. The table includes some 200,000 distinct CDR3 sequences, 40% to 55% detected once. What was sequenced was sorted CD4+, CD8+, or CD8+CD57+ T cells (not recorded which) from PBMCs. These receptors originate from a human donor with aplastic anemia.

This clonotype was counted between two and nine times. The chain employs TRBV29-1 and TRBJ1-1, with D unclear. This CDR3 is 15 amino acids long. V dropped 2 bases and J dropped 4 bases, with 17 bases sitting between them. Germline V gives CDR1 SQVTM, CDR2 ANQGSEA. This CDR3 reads CSVERRIGLFTEAFF. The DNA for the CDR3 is TGCAGCGTTGAAAGGAGGATAGGGCTATTCACTGAAGCTTTCTTT.

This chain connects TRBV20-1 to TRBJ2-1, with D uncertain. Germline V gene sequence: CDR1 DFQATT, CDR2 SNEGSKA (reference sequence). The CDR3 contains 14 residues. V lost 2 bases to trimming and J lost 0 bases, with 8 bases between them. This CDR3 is CSARYGVSYNEQFF. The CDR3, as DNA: TGCAGTGCTAGATACGGAGTCTCCTACAATGAGCAGTTCTTC.

CDR3 nucleotide sequence: TGTGCCACCAGTGATTCTGCGGCCCAAGAGACCCAGTACTTC. It translates to CATSDSAAQETQYF. The gene calls are TRBV24-1 and TRBJ2-5; D call uncertain. This CDR3 is 14 amino acids long. The germline V gene has CDR1 KGHDR and CDR2 SFDVKD. The V end lost 2 bases, the J end lost 1 base, and 7 bases lay between the germline ends.

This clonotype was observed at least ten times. CDR3 nucleotide sequence: TGTGCCAGTAGTATACCCGTTGGTCAGCGAAGCACAGATACGCAGTATTTT. Its protein is CASSIPVGQRSTDTQYF. This chain uses TRBV19 with TRBJ2-3; D uncertain. V was shortened by 2 bases and J by 0 bases, with 15 bases between the two germline ends. Germline CDR1 reads LNHDA; CDR2 reads SQIVND (reference sequence). CDR3 length: 17 amino acids.

CDR3 sequence reads: CASSSGLAGGAFF. In DNA, the CDR3 is TGTGCCAGCAGTTCCGGACTAGCGGGAGGAGCTTTCTTT. The chain links TRBV12-3 or TRBV12-4 to TRBJ1-1, with unresolved D. Trimming shortened V by 4 bases and J by 10 bases, and 16 bases separated the two germline ends. This CDR3 comprises 13 residues.

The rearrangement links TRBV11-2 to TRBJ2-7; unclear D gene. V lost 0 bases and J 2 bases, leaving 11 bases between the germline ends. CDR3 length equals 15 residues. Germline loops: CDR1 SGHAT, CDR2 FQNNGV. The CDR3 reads CASSLEVSETYEQYF. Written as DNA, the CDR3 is TGTGCCAGCAGCTTAGAGGTTTCGGAAACCTACGAGCAGTACTTC.

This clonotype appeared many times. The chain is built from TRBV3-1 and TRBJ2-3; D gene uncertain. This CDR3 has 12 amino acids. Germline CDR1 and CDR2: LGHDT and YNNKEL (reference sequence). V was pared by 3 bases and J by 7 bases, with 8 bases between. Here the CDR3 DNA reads TGTGCCAGCAGCCAGTTGGGGAATACGCAGTATTTT. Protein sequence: CASSQLGNTQYF.

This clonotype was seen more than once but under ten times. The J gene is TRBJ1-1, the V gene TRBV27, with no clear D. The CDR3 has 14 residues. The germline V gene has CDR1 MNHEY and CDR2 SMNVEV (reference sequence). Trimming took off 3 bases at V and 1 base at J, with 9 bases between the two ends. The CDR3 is CASSLGRPNTEAFF. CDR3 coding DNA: TGTGCCAGCAGTTTGGGCAGGCCGAACACTGAAGCTTTCTTT.

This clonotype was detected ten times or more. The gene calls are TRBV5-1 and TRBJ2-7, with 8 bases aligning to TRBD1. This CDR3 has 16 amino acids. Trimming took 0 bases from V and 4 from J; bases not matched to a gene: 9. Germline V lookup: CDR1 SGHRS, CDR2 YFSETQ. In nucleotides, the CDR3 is TGCGCCAGCAGCTTGGCCCCAGGGGGCTTTAAGTACGAGCAGTACTTC. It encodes CASSLAPGGFKYEQYF.

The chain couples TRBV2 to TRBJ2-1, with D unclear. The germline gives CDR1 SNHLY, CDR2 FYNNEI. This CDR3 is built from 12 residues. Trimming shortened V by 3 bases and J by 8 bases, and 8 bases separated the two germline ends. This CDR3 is CASSDASHEQFF. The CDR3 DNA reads TGTGCCAGCAGTGATGCGAGCCATGAGCAGTTCTTC.

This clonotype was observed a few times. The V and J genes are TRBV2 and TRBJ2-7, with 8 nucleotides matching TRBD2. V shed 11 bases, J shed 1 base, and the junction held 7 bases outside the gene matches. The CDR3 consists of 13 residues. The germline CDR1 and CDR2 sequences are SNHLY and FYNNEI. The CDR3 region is CAGRTSGSYEQYF. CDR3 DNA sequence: TGTGCCGGACGAACTAGCGGATCCTACGAGCAGTACTTC.

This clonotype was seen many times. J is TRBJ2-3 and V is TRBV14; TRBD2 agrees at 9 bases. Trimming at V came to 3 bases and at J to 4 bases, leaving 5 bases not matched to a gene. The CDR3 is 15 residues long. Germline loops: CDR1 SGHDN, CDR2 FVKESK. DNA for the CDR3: TGTGCCAGCAGCCAGCTAGCGGGACTCGCAGATACGCAGTATTTT. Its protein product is CASSQLAGLADTQYF.

The CDR3 bases are TGTGCCAGCAGCTTGACCGACAGGGACAGCTCCTACGAGCAGTACTTC. The encoded protein is CASSLTDRDSSYEQYF. The chain has TRBV7-3 and TRBJ2-7, with 7 positions matching TRBD1. The V gene end was trimmed by 3 bases and the J gene end by 0 bases; junction bases not matched to a gene: 8. This CDR3 is 16 amino acids long. Looked up from germline, CDR1 is SGHTA and CDR2 is FQGTGA. Variable domain in full (rest from reference TRBV7-3 and TRBJ2-7): GAGVSQTPSNKVTEKGKYVELRCDPISGHTALYWYRQSLGQGPEFLIYFQGTGAADDSGLPNDRFFAVRPEGSVSTLKIQRTERGDSAVYLCASSLTDRDSSYEQYFGPGTRLTVT.

The CDR3 DNA sequence: TGTGCCAGCAGCGTAAGAACCACCGGGGAGCTGTTTTTT. Protein sequence: CASSVRTTGELFF. The chain is built from TRBV9 and TRBJ2-2; D remains unclear. This CDR3 region has 13 residues. V lost 1 base and J lost 4, with 5 bases in between. CDR1 SGDLS and CDR2 YYNGEE come from the germline V gene.

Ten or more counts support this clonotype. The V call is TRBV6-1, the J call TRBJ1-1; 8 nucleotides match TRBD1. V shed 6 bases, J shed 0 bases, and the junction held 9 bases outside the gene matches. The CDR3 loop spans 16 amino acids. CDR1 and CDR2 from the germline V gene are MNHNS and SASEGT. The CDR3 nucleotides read TGTGCCAGCAGGGTACAGGGGGAATCCATGAACACTGAAGCTTTCTTT. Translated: CASRVQGESMNTEAFF.

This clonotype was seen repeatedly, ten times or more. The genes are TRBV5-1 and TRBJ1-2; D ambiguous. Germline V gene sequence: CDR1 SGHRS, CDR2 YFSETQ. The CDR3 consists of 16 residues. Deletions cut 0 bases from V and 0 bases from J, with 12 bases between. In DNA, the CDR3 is TGCGCCAGCAGCTTGGATCAGGTGGGCTCTAACTATGGCTACACCTTC. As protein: CASSLDQVGSNYGYTF.

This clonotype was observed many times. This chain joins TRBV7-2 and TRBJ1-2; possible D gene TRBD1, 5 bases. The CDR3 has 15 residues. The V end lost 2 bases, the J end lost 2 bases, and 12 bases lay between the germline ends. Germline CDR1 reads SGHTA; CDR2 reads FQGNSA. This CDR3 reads CASSLQMGPNYGYTF. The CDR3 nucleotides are TGTGCCAGCAGCTTACAAATGGGGCCGAACTATGGCTACACCTTC.

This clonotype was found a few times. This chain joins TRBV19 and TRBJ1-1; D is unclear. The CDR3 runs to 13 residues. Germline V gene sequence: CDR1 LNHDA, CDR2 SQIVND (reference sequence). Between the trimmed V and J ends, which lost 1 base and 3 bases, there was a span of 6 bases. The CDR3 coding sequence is TGTGCCAGTAGTATAGTCGCCCACACTGAAGCTTTCTTT. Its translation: CASSIVAHTEAFF. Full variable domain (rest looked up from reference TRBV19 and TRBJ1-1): DGGITQSPKYLFRKEGQNVTLSCEQNLNHDAMYWYRQDPGQGLRLIYYSQIVNDFQKGDIAEGYSVSREKKESFPLTVTSAQKNPTAFYLCASSIVAHTEAFFGQGTRLTVV.

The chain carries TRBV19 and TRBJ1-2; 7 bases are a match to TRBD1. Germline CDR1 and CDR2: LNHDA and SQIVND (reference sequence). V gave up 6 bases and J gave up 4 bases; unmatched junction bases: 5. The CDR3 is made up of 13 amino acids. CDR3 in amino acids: CASRTTGIYGYTF. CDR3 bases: TGTGCCAGTAGAACGACAGGGATCTATGGCTACACCTTC.

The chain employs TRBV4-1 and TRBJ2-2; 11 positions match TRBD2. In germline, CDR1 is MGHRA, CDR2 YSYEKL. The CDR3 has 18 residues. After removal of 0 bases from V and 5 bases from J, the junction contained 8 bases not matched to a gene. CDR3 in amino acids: CASSQELAGGPRTGELFF. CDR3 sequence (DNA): TGCGCCAGCAGCCAAGAGTTAGCGGGAGGGCCAAGGACCGGGGAGCTGTTTTTT.

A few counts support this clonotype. The CDR3 loop reads CASSYKGDTGELFF. Written as DNA, the CDR3 is TGTGCCAGCAGTTACAAAGGGGACACCGGGGAGCTGTTTTTT. The chain has TRBV2 and TRBJ2-2; tentative D call: TRBD1 (5 bases). This CDR3 has 14 amino acids. CDR1 SNHLY and CDR2 FYNNEI come from the germline V gene. Trimming cost V 5 bases and J 3 bases, with 10 bases left between them.

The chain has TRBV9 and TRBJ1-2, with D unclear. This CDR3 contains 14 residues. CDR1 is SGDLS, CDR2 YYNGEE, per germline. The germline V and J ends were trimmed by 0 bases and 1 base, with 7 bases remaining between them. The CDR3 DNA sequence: TGTGCCAGCAGCGTAGGGAGGTTTAACTATGGCTACACCTTC. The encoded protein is CASSVGRFNYGYTF.

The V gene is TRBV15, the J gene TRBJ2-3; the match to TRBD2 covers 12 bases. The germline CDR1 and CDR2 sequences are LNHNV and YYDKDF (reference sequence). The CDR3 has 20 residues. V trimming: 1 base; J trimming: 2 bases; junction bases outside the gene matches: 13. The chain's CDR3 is CATSRVGGSSGRGPTDTQYF. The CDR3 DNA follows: TGTGCCACCAGCAGAGTGGGGGGGTCTAGCGGGAGGGGGCCCACAGATACGCAGTATTTT.

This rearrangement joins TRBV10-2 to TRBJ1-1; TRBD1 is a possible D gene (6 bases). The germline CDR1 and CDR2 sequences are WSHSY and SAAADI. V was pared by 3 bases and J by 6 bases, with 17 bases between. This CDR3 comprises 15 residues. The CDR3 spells CASSEGGTSQAEAFF. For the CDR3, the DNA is TGCGCCAGCAGTGAAGGAGGGACATCGCAGGCTGAAGCTTTCTTT.

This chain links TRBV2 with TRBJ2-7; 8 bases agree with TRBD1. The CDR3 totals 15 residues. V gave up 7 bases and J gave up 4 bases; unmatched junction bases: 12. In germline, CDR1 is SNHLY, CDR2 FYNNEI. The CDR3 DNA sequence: TGTGCCAGCACTAAGGACAGGGCGGGCGGGTACGAGCAGTACTTC. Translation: CASTKDRAGGYEQYF. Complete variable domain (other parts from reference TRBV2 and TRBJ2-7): EPEVTQTPSHQVTQMGQEVILRCVPISNHLYFYWYRQILGQKVEFLVSFYNNEISEKSEIFDDQFSVERPDGSNFTLKIRSTKLEDSAMYFCASTKDRAGGYEQYFGPGTRLTVT.

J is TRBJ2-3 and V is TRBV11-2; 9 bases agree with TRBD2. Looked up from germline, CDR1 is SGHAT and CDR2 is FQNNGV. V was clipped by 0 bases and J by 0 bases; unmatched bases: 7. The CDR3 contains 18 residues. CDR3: CASSLEVGSGGSTDTQYF. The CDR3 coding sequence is TGTGCCAGCAGCTTAGAGGTCGGTAGCGGGGGTAGCACAGATACGCAGTATTTT.

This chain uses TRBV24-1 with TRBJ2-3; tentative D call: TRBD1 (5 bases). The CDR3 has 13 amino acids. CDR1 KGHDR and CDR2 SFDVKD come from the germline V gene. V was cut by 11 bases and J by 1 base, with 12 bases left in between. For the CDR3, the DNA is TGTGCCAGCAATAGGGGTCGCACAGATACGCAGTATTTT. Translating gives CASNRGRTDTQYF.

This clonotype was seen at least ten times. CDR3 sequence: CSARQGATGEQYF. The CDR3, as DNA: TGCAGTGCGCGACAGGGGGCGACGGGAGAGCAGTACTTC. This chain uses TRBV20-1 with TRBJ2-7; 10 positions match TRBD1. CDR1 is DFQATT, CDR2 SNEGSKA, per germline (reference sequence). This CDR3 comprises 13 residues. With V trimmed by 6 bases and J by 7 bases, 9 bases remained unmatched.

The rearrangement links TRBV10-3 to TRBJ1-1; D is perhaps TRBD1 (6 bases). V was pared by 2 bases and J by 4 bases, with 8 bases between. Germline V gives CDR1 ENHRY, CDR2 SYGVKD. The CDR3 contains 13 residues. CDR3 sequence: CAISETDSTEAFF. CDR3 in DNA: TGTGCCATCAGTGAGACGGACAGCACTGAAGCTTTCTTT.

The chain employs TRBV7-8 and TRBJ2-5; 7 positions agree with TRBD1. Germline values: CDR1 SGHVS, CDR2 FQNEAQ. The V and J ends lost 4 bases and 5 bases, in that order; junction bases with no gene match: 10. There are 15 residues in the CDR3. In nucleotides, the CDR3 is TGTGCCAGCAGCTCAGGGGTACCCAGGGGGGAGACCCAGTACTTC. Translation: CASSSGVPRGETQYF.

CDR3 DNA: TGTGCCATCAGTGGGGACGACAGGGGGCTCTATGGCTACACCTTC. Protein product: CAISGDDRGLYGYTF. The V gene is TRBV10-3, the J gene TRBJ1-2, with 10 bases aligning to TRBD1. V shed 4 bases and J 4 bases; nucleotides not matched to a gene: 6. The length of the CDR3 is 15 residues. CDR1 ENHRY and CDR2 SYGVKD come from the germline V gene.